This passage covers 26 T cell receptor beta chains from one sample sequenced in a study of cytomegalovirus exposure and HLA in healthy donors. Primers included in the PCR were 60 Vbeta and 13 Jbeta primers. Assay: immunoSEQ multiplex PCR; the TCRdb copy retains only in-frame clones and omits some. The table lists roughly 140,000 clones, over 70% of them singletons. Material: PBMCs. Receptor source: a man between 25 and 39 years old in good health and CMV-seropositive.

The rearrangement uses TRBV25-1 and TRBJ2-3; D possibly corresponds to TRBD2 (5 bases). Germline V CDR1 and CDR2: MGHDK, SYGVNS. CDR3 length: 14 residues. Between the trimmed V and J ends, which lost 5 bases and 1 base, there was a span of 10 bases. The CDR3 is CASSRTGGTDTQYF. The CDR3 coding sequence is TGTGCCAGCAGTCGGACCGGGGGCACAGATACGCAGTATTTT.

The V call is TRBV6-1, the J call TRBJ1-5, with 7 bases identical to TRBD1. Germline CDR1 and CDR2: MNHNS and SASEGT. CDR3 length: 17 residues. V lost 4 bases and J lost 0; bases outside the gene matches: 9. The CDR3 is CASSAAGGASSNQPQHF. The CDR3 DNA is TGTGCCAGCAGTGCGGCAGGGGGAGCCTCTAGCAATCAGCCCCAGCATTTT.

V gene TRBV7-9 combines with J gene TRBJ1-1; D possibly corresponds to TRBD1 (6 bases). CDR3 length equals 15 residues. V was pared by 0 bases and J by 4 bases, with 12 bases between. Germline V lookup: CDR1 SEHNR, CDR2 FQNEAQ (reference sequence). The CDR3 here is CASSLAWGGTTEAFF. CDR3 DNA: TGTGCCAGCAGCTTAGCATGGGGGGGCACCACTGAAGCTTTCTTT.

The rearrangement joins TRBV10-2 to TRBJ1-6; 7 bases fit TRBD1. Germline assignment: CDR1 WSHSY and CDR2 SAAADI. With V trimmed by 10 bases and J by 6 bases, 3 bases remained unmatched. The CDR3 runs to 12 residues. Here the CDR3 reads CATGQSNSPLHF. For the CDR3, the DNA is TGCGCCACGGGACAGTCTAATTCACCCCTCCACTTT.

The gene calls are TRBV6-4 and TRBJ2-7; the D is unclear. V was shortened by 7 bases and J by 6 bases, with 13 bases between the two germline ends. The germline V gene encodes CDR1 MRHNA and CDR2 SNTAGT. The CDR3 is made up of 12 amino acids. CDR3 coding DNA: TGTGCCAGCATGGTTGGGTCGGGCGAGCAGTACTTC. Amino acids: CASMVGSGEQYF.

V gene TRBV5-8 combines with J gene TRBJ2-2; D is ambiguous. V lost 3 bases, J lost 6 bases, and 12 bases lay in between. The CDR3 has 14 amino acids. Germline CDR1 is SGHTS and CDR2 is YDEGEE. Written as DNA, the CDR3 is TGTGCCAGCAGCTACCAGGTGGTGTCCGGGGAGCTGTTTTTT. Its protein is CASSYQVVSGELFF.

The rearrangement uses TRBV25-1 and TRBJ2-2; 7 bases align to TRBD1. Germline CDR1 MGHDK, CDR2 SYGVNS. The V segment lost 2 bases and the J segment 6 bases; nucleotides outside the gene matches: 15. The CDR3 is made up of 18 amino acids. The CDR3 spells CASSEVDRAVSWSGELFF. DNA of the CDR3: TGTGCCAGCAGTGAAGTCGACAGGGCCGTTTCATGGTCCGGGGAGCTGTTTTTT. The full variable domain, in which reference TRBV25-1 and TRBJ2-2 provide the parts outside the CDR3, is EADIYQTPRYLVIGTGKKITLECSQTMGHDKMYWYQQDPGMELHLIHYSYGVNSTEKGDLSSESTVSRIRTEHFPLTLESARPSHTSQYLCASSEVDRAVSWSGELFFGEGSRLTVL.

The genes are TRBV6-4 and TRBJ2-1, with 9 bases matching TRBD2. After removal of 0 bases from V and 8 bases from J, the junction contained 5 bases not matched to a gene. The CDR3 spans 15 residues. Germline V CDR1 and CDR2: MRHNA, SNTAGT. DNA for the CDR3: TGTGCCAGCAGTGACTCTCGGACTAGCGCTGATGAGCAGTTCTTC. Translation: CASSDSRTSADEQFF.

The CDR3 loop is CSVGLKQGEAFF. The CDR3 DNA sequence: TGCAGCGTGGGACTTAAACAGGGGGAAGCTTTCTTT. The chain recombines TRBV29-1 with TRBJ1-1, with 7 bases identical to TRBD1. From germline, CDR1 is SQVTM and CDR2 ANQGSEA. The junction had 9 bases not matched to a gene; V was cut back by 6 bases and J by 8 bases. The CDR3 loop spans 12 amino acids.

The chain combines TRBV5-1 with TRBJ2-7, with D maybe TRBD1 (5 bases). Germline V gene sequence: CDR1 SGHRS, CDR2 YFSETQ. The CDR3 totals 12 residues. Trimming cost V 4 bases and J 4 bases, with 9 bases left between them. The CDR3 protein is CASSVTAYEQYF. The CDR3, as DNA: TGCGCCAGCAGCGTGACAGCTTACGAGCAGTACTTC. Full variable domain (remainder filled in from reference TRBV5-1 and TRBJ2-7): KAGVTQTPRYLIKTRGQQVTLSCSPISGHRSVSWYQQTPGQGLQFLFEYFSETQRNKGNFPGRFSGRQFSNSRSEMNVSTLELGDSALYLCASSVTAYEQYFGPGTRLTVT.

V gene TRBV4-1 combines with J gene TRBJ2-7; 9 bases map to TRBD1. Looked up from germline, CDR1 is MGHRA and CDR2 is YSYEKL. The V segment lost 0 bases and the J segment 4 bases; nucleotides outside the gene matches: 4. There are 15 residues in the CDR3. CDR3 region: CASSQDRTGVYEQYF. The CDR3 DNA reads as TGCGCCAGCAGCCAAGATCGGACAGGGGTATACGAGCAGTACTTC.

This clone was seen a few times. This chain joins TRBV29-1 and TRBJ1-6, with D tentatively TRBD1 (6 bases). Trimming shortened V by 4 bases and J by 4 bases, and 8 bases separated the two germline ends. The CDR3 is 13 amino acids. Looked up from germline, CDR1 is SQVTM and CDR2 is ANQGSEA. CDR3 loop: CSVGQEYNSPLHF. The CDR3 DNA reads TGCAGCGTTGGACAGGAATATAATTCACCCCTCCACTTT.

In DNA form, the CDR3 reads TGTGCCAGCAGTTCGGGACAGGTGAACACTGAAGCTTTCTTT. This translates into CASSSGQVNTEAFF. The V gene is TRBV6-5, the J gene TRBJ1-1; 8 bases match TRBD1. Germline loops: CDR1 MNHEY, CDR2 SVGAGI. The length of the CDR3 is 14 residues. The trim removed 4 bases at V and 0 bases at J, leaving 1 base unmatched.

The J gene is TRBJ1-1, the V gene TRBV4-2; D is undetermined. The CDR3 contains 14 residues. CDR1 and CDR2 from the germline V gene are LGHNA and YNFKEQ. Trimming removed 0 bases at V and 5 bases at J, with 10 bases between. The CDR3 here is CASSQEAHGTEAFF. The CDR3 DNA is TGTGCCAGCAGCCAAGAAGCCCACGGTACTGAAGCTTTCTTT.

V is TRBV18 and J is TRBJ2-5; 11 bases map to TRBD1. With 5 bases clipped from V and 5 bases from J, the junction kept 4 bases outside the gene matches. The length of the CDR3 is 14 residues. Germline V gene data show CDR1 as KGHSH and CDR2 as LQKENI. The CDR3 reads CASSGQGAGETQYF. The CDR3 DNA reads TGTGCCAGCTCAGGACAGGGGGCCGGTGAGACCCAGTACTTC.

The rearrangement links TRBV11-3 to TRBJ2-5; a weak D match, TRBD1 (7 bases). This CDR3 has 17 amino acids. From germline, CDR1 is SGHNT and CDR2 YENEEA. V lost 3 bases and J 3 bases, leaving 20 bases between the germline ends. CDR3 coding DNA: TGTGCCAGCAGCTTCCAGAGCGCTGGAGGGACAGAAGAGACCCAGTACTTC. Its protein product is CASSFQSAGGTEETQYF.

The gene calls are TRBV28 and TRBJ2-1; no clear D. The CDR3 has 11 residues. Trimming left V 8 bases short and J 4 bases short, with 6 bases between. Germline V gene lookup returns CDR1 MDHEN and CDR2 SYDVKM. The DNA of the CDR3 is TGTGCCAGCCATCGGTACAATGAGCAGTTCTTC. It yields the protein CASHRYNEQFF.

The chain combines TRBV5-1 with TRBJ2-1, with 13 bases that match TRBD2. V lost 3 bases and J lost 0; bases outside the gene matches: 6. This CDR3 contains 18 residues. Germline V CDR1 and CDR2: SGHRS, YFSETQ. CDR3 nucleotides: TGCGCCAGCAGCTCCCTGGGACTAGCGGGGAGCTCCTACAATGAGCAGTTCTTC. Residues: CASSSLGLAGSSYNEQFF.

The chain joins TRBV28 to TRBJ2-1; weak D call: TRBD2 (5 bases). V was shortened by 5 bases and J by 4 bases, with 15 bases between the two germline ends. CDR3 size: 15 residues. Germline V gene data show CDR1 as MDHEN and CDR2 as SYDVKM. CDR3 bases: TGTGCCAGCAGTCCTATCACGGGGTTATACAATGAGCAGTTCTTC. Translating it yields CASSPITGLYNEQFF.

There are a few counts of this clone. The V and J genes are TRBV4-3 and TRBJ2-7, with D possibly TRBD2 on 5 matching bases. Looked up from germline, CDR1 is LGHNA and CDR2 is YSLEER. The CDR3 sequence is 16 residues long. V lost 0 bases to trimming and J lost 3 bases, with 15 bases between them. CDR3 in amino acids: CASSQEGSGSGYEQYF. The CDR3 DNA sequence: TGCGCCAGCAGCCAAGAGGGTTCTGGGAGCGGCTACGAGCAGTACTTC.

The V call is TRBV29-1, the J call TRBJ1-1, with D tentatively TRBD1 (5 bases). The V and J ends lost 3 bases and 1 base respectively, with 9 bases between them. The CDR3 is made up of 13 amino acids. Germline CDR1 SQVTM, CDR2 ANQGSEA. CDR3 protein: CSVEDTPNTEAFF. CDR3 nucleotide sequence: TGCAGCGTTGAGGACACACCGAACACTGAAGCTTTCTTT.

The chain has TRBV30 and TRBJ2-5; tentative D call: TRBD1 (5 bases). The CDR3 extends over 19 amino acids. Germline CDR1 is GTSNPN and CDR2 is SVGIG (reference sequence). With 3 bases removed from V and 1 base from J, the gap between germline ends came to 27 bases. The CDR3 sequence: CAWSPSGGAAFRTQETQYF. The DNA of the CDR3 is TGTGCCTGGAGCCCCTCGGGTGGGGCAGCCTTCCGAACCCAAGAGACCCAGTACTTC.

This clone was found a few times. The chain combines TRBV30 with TRBJ1-6, with D unclear. CDR1 and CDR2 from the germline V gene are GTSNPN and SVGIG (reference sequence). V gave up 0 bases and J gave up 4 bases, with 7 bases separating them. The CDR3 is 14 amino acids. The CDR3 nucleotides read TGTGCCTGGAGTGTTTCCGGTTATAATTCACCCCTCCACTTT. This translates into CAWSVSGYNSPLHF. Complete variable domain (other parts from reference TRBV30 and TRBJ1-6): SQTIHQWPATLVQPVGSPLSLECTVEGTSNPNLYWYRQAAGRGLQLLFYSVGIGQISSEVPQNLSASRPQDRQFILSSKKLLLSDSGFYLCAWSVSGYNSPLHFGNGTRLTVT.

The chain combines TRBV7-9 with TRBJ2-3, with TRBD2 identical over 8 bases. Germline V CDR1 and CDR2: SEHNR, FQNEAQ (reference sequence). This CDR3 contains 16 residues. The V segment lost 4 bases and the J segment 3 bases; nucleotides outside the gene matches: 9. The CDR3, as DNA: TGTGCCAGCAGCTCTTTATCGGGGGGGCAAACAGATACGCAGTATTTT. Protein product: CASSSLSGGQTDTQYF.

CDR3: CASSSWTGPYEQYF. CDR3 DNA sequence: TGTGCCAGCAGTTCCTGGACAGGGCCCTACGAGCAGTACTTC. The chain links TRBV6-5 to TRBJ2-7, with TRBD1 identical over 8 bases. This CDR3 is built from 14 residues. Germline-derived CDR1 and CDR2 are MNHEY and SVGAGI. V lost 4 bases to trimming and J lost 2 bases; unmatched junction nucleotides: 4.

The rearrangement joins TRBV19 to TRBJ1-5; D uncertain. The CDR3 is made up of 14 amino acids. Germline values: CDR1 LNHDA, CDR2 SQIVND (reference sequence). The germline V and J ends were trimmed by 4 bases and 0 bases, with 7 bases remaining between them. The CDR3 is CASSSSFSNQPQHF. The CDR3, as DNA: TGTGCCAGTAGTAGCAGTTTTAGCAATCAGCCCCAGCATTTT.